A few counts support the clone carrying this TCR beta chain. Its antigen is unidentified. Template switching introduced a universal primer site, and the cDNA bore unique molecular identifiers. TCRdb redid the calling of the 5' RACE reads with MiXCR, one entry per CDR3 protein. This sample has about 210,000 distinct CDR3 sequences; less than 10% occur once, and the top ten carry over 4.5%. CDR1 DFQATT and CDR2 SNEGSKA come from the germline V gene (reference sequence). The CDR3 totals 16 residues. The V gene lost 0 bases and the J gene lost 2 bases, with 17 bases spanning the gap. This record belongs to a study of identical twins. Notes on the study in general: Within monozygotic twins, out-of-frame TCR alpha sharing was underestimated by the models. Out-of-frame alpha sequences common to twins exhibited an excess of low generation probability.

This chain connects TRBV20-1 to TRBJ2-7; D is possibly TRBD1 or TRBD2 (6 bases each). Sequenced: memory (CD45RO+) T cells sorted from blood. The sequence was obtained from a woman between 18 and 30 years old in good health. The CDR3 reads CSARDRMVGGAYEQYF. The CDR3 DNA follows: TGCAGTGCTAGAGATAGGATGGTGGGGGGCGCCTACGAGCAGTACTTC.